The clone carrying this T cell receptor (beta chain) was seen only a few times. This entry is derived from a study of control samples from healthy donors and cancer patients. TCRdb's copy holds only in-frame clones and misses some; the assay was immunoSEQ multiplex PCR. The sample lists about 100,000 clones; approximately 84% were seen once. The CDR3 sequence is 13 residues long. Germline V lookup: CDR1 KGHDR, CDR2 SFDVKD. V dropped 3 bases and J dropped 6 bases, with 10 bases sitting between them. The chain couples TRBV24-1 to TRBJ1-2; the D is unclear. The receptor was isolated from a man younger than 30 in good health. Sequences were obtained from blood. The CDR3 loop reads CATSDPPWDGYTF. CDR3 DNA sequence: TGTGCCACCAGTGATCCGCCCTGGGATGGCTACACCTTC.